This T cell receptor beta chain was sequenced for a study of quantifying T cell responses using KT2 cells. At the level of the study: TCR alpha and beta constant-region primers primed reverse transcription of RNA. A predetermined fluorescence threshold ended the second PCR, run as a qPCR.

This clonotype was observed a handful of times. A single-stranded UMI oligo with SP2 sequence was ligated to cDNA 3' ends. The first PCR ran roughly 4 cycles with an equimolar RC1.1 and RC1.2 beta primer mix. Separate processing of TCR alpha and beta chains began at the second PCR. TCRdb re-called the UMI-ligation and nested PCR reads with MiXCR, one entry per CDR3 protein. The sample has 42,000 or so distinct CDR3 sequences; about 15% are singletons. The CDR3 sequence is 17 residues long. Per the germline V gene, CDR1 is LNHNV and CDR2 is YYDKDF (reference sequence). V was pared by 0 bases and J by 0 bases, with 12 bases between.

The sequenced sample consisted of PBMCs spiked with cells of the T cell clone KT2. The V and J genes are TRBV15 and TRBJ1-3, with D perhaps TRBD1 (6 bases). The TCR comes from a human donor. CDR3 loop: CATSRDMTGPSGNTIYF. The CDR3 DNA reads TGTGCCACCAGCAGAGATATGACAGGACCCTCTGGAAACACCATATATTTT.